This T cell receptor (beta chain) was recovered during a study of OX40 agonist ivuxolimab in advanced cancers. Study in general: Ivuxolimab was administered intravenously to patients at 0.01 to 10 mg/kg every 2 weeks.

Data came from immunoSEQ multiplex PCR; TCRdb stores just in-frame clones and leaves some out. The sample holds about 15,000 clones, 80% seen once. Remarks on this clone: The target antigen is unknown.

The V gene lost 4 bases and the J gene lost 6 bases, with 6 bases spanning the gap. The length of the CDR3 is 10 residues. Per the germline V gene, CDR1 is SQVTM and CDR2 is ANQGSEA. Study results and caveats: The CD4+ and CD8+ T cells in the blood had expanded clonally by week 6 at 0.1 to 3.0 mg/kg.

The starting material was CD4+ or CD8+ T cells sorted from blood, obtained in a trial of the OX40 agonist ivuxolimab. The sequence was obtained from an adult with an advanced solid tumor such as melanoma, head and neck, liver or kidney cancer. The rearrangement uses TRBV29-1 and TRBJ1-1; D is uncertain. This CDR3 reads CSVVFPEAFF. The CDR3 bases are TGCAGCGTTGTTTTCCCTGAAGCTTTCTTT.